This TCR beta chain came from a study of T cells in localized non-small cell lung cancer. Broader study findings: Higher blood T cell density went with longer overall survival. In adjacent lung appeared a median approximately 61 of the top 100 tumor clones. T cell clonality was highest in uninvolved adjacent lung, above tumor.

Clones were sequenced by immunoSEQ multiplex PCR, and TCRdb holds only the in-frame ones, with some missing. The sample includes 30,000 to 40,000 clones, about 80% of them seen just once. Comments on this clone: Antigen unknown.

V gave up 10 bases and J gave up 5 bases, with 14 bases separating them. This CDR3 spans 12 amino acids. The germline gives CDR1 SEHNR, CDR2 FQNEAQ (reference sequence). The source was peripheral blood, collected before any cancer treatment. The genes are TRBV7-9 and TRBJ1-2; the D gene is possibly TRBD1 (6 bases). This TCR came from a male donor aged 60 or older with stage III squamous cell lung carcinoma. CDR3 sequence (DNA): TGTGCCATCCCAGACAGGCCTTATGGCTACACCTTC. Amino acids: CAIPDRPYGYTF.